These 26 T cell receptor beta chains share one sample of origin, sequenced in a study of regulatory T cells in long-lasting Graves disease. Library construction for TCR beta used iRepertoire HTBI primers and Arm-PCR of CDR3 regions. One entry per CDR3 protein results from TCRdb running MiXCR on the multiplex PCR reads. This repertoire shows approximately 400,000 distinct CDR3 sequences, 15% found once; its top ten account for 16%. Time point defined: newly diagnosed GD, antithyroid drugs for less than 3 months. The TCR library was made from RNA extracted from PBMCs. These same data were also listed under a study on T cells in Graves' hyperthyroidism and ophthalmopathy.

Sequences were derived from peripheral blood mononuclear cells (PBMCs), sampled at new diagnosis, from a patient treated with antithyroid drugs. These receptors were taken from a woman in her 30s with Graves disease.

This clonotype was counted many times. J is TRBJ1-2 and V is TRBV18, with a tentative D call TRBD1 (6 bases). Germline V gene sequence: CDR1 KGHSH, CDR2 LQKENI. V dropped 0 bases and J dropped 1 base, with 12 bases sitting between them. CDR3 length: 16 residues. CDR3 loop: CASSPPGKGGNYGYTF. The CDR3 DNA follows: TGTGCCAGCTCACCACCGGGAAAAGGGGGTAACTATGGCTACACCTTC.

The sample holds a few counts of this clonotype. CDR3: CASSPPEGSSYNEQFF. In DNA form, the CDR3 reads TGTGCCAGCTCACCACCGGAAGGGAGCTCCTACAATGAGCAGTTCTTC. This chain connects TRBV18 to TRBJ2-1; the D gene is possibly TRBD2 (5 bases). The CDR3 runs 16 residues. CDR1 and CDR2 (germline): KGHSH, LQKENI. Trimming stripped 0 bases from V and 0 bases from J, with 9 bases between.

CDR3 bases: TGTGCCAGTACCGGGACAGGGGGCCTTCAGCCCCAGCATTTT. The encoded protein is CASTGTGGLQPQHF. This sequence joins TRBV19 and TRBJ1-5; TRBD1 matches at 12 bases. Trimming took 7 bases from V and 6 from J; bases not matched to a gene: 4. CDR1 and CDR2 from the germline V gene are LNHDA and SQIVND (reference sequence). The CDR3 runs to 14 residues. Full variable domain (missing parts from reference TRBV19 and TRBJ1-5): DGGITQSPKYLFRKEGQNVTLSCEQNLNHDAMYWYRQDPGQGLRLIYYSQIVNDFQKGDIAEGYSVSREKKESFPLTVTSAQKNPTAFYLCASTGTGGLQPQHFGDGTRLSIL.

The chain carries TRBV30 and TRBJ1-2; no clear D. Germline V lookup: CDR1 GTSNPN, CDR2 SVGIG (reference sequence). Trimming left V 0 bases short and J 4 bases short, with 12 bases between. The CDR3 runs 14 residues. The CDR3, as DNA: TGTGCCTGGAGTGTTGGTGGTGCCGTCTATGGCTACACCTTC. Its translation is CAWSVGGAVYGYTF.

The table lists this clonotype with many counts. CDR3 in amino acids: CASSEGPGASGRHNEQFF. The DNA for the CDR3 is TGTGCCAGCAGCGAAGGGCCGGGGGCTAGCGGGAGACACAATGAGCAGTTCTTC. The rearrangement links TRBV9 to TRBJ2-1; 10 bases are a match to TRBD2. V lost 3 bases and J lost 5; bases outside the gene matches: 14. CDR3 length equals 18 residues. Germline values: CDR1 SGDLS, CDR2 YYNGEE.

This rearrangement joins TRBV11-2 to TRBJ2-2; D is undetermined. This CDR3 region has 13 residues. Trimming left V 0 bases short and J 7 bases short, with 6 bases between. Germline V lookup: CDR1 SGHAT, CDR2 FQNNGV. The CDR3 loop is CASSLENNGELFF. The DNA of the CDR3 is TGTGCCAGCAGCTTAGAGAATAACGGGGAGCTGTTTTTT.

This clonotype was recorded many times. The CDR3 sequence is CASTPTRNSNQPQHF. Here the CDR3 DNA reads TGTGCCAGCACCCCCACTCGGAATAGCAATCAGCCCCAGCATTTT. The J gene is TRBJ1-5, the V gene TRBV2; no firm D call. Per the germline V gene, CDR1 is SNHLY and CDR2 is FYNNEI. The CDR3 totals 15 residues. V was pared by 7 bases and J by 0 bases, with 13 bases between.

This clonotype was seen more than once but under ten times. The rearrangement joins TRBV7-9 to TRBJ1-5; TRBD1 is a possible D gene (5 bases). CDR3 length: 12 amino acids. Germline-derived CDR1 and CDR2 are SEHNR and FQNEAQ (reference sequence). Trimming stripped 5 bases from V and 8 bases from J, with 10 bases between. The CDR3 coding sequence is TGTGCCAGCAGCCAGGGTCAGGAGCCCCAGCATTTT. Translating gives CASSQGQEPQHF.

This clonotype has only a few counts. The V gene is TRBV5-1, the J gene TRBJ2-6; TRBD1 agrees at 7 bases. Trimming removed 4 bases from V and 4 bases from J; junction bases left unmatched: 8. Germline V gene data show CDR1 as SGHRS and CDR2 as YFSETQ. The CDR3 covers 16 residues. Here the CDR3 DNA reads TGCGCCAGCAGCCCCAGACAGGGAAACGGGGCCAACGTCCTGACTTTC. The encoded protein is CASSPRQGNGANVLTF.

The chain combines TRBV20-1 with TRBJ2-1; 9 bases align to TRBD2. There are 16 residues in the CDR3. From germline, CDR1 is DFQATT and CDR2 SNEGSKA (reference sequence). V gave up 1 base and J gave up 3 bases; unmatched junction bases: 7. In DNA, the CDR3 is TGCAGTGCTAGAGGAACGGGGACTAGCTTCTACAATGAGCAGTTCTTC. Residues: CSARGTGTSFYNEQFF.

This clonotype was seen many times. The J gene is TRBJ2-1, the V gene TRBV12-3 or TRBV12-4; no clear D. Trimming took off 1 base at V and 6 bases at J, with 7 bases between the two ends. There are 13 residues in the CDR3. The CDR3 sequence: CASSLGQANEQFF. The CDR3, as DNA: TGTGCCAGCAGTTTAGGGCAAGCCAATGAGCAGTTCTTC.

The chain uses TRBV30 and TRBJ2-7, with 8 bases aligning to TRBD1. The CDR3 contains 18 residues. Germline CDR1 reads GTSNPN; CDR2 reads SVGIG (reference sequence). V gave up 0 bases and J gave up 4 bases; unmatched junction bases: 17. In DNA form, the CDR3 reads TGTGCCTGGAGTGTATCCTACACCGGACAGGGCGAAACTTACGAGCAGTACTTC. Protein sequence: CAWSVSYTGQGETYEQYF.

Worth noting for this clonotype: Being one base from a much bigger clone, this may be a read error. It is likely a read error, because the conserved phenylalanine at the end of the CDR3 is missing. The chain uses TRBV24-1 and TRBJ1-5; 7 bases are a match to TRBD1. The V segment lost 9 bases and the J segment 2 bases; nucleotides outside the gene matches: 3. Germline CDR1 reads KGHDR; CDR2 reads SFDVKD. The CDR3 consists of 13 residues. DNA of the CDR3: TGTGCCACCGGACAGGCCGGCAATCAGCCCCAGCATCTT. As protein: CATGQAGNQPQHL.

CDR3 sequence: CASSGGKTGELFF. CDR3 nucleotides: TGTGCCAGCAGTGGCGGTAAAACCGGGGAGCTGTTTTTT. This chain links TRBV2 with TRBJ2-2, with D unresolved. V lost 4 bases to trimming and J lost 5 bases, with 8 bases between them. This CDR3 spans 13 amino acids. The germline CDR1 and CDR2 sequences are SNHLY and FYNNEI. Supplemented by reference TRBV2 and TRBJ2-2, the full variable domain reads EPEVTQTPSHQVTQMGQEVILRCVPISNHLYFYWYRQILGQKVEFLVSFYNNEISEKSEIFDDQFSVERPDGSNFTLKIRSTKLEDSAMYFCASSGGKTGELFFGEGSRLTVL.

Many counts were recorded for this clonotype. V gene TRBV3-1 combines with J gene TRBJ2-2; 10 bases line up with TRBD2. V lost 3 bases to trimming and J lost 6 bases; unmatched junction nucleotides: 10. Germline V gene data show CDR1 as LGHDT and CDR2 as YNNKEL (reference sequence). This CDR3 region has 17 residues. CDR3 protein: CASSQGGLAGAAGELFF. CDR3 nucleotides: TGTGCCAGCAGCCAGGGGGGCCTAGCGGGAGCGGCCGGGGAGCTGTTTTTT. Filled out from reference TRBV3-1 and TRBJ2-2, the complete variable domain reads DTAVSQTPKYLVTQMGNDKSIKCEQNLGHDTMYWYKQDSKKFLKIMFSYNNKELIINETVPNRFSPKSPDKAHLNLHINSLELGDSAVYFCASSQGGLAGAAGELFFGEGSRLTVL.

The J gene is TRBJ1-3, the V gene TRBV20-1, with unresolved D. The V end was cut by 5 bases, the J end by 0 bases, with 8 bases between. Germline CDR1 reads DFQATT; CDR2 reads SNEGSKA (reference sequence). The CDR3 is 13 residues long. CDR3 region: CSAPLGSGNTIYF. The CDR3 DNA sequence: TGCAGTGCTCCGCTGGGCTCTGGAAACACCATATATTTT.

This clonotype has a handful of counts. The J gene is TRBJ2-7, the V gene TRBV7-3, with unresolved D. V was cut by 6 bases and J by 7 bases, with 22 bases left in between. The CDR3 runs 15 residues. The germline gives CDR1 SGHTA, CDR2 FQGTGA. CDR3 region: CASSFRPGPTREQYF. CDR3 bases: TGTGCCAGCAGTTTTCGACCGGGTCCCACACGGGAGCAGTACTTC.

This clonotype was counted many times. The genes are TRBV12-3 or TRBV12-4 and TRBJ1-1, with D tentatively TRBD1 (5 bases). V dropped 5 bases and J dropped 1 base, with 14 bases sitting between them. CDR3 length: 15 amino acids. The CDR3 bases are TGTGCCAGCAGTAGTCAGACAGTTCCGAACACTGAAGCTTTCTTT. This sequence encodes CASSSQTVPNTEAFF.

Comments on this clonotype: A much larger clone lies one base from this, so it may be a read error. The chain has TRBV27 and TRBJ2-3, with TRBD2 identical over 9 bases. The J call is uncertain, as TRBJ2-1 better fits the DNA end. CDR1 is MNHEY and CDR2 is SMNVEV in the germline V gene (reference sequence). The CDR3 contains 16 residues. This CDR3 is CASGLSAGTSFNEQFF. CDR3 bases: TGTGCCAGCGGCCTCTCCGCCGGGACTAGCTTTAATGAGCAGTTCTTC.

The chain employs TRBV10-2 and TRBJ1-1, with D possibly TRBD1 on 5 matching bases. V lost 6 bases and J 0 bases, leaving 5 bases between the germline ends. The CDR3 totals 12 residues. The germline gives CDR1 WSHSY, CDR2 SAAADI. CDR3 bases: TGCGCCAGCAGGGACATGAACACTGAAGCTTTCTTT. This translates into CASRDMNTEAFF.

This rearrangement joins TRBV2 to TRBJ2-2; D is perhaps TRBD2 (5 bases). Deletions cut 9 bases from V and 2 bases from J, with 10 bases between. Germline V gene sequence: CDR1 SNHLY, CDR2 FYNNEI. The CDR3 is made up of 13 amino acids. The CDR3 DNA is TGTGCCAGTAGCGCTCCCAACACCGGGGAGCTGTTTTTT. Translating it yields CASSAPNTGELFF.

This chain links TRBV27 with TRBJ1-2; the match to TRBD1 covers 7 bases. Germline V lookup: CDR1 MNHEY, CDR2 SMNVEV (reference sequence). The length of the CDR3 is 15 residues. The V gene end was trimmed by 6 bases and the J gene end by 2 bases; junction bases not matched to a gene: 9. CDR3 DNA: TGTGCCAGCAGCTTTACCGGACAGGTAAACTATGGCTACACCTTC. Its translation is CASSFTGQVNYGYTF.

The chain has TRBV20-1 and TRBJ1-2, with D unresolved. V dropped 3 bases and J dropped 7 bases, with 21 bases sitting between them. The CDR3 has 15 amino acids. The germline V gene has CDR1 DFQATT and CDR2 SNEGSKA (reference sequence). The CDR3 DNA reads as TGCAGTGCTAGGAAGATGGACTCGGGAAGAGGTGGCTACACCTTC. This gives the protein CSARKMDSGRGGYTF.

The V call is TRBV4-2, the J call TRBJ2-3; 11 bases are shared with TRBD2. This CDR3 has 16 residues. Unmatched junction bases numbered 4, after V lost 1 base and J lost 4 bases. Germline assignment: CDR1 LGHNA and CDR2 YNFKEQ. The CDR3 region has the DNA TGTGCCAGCAGCCAAGGTAGCGGGAGGGGGTCAGATACGCAGTATTTT. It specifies CASSQGSGRGSDTQYF.

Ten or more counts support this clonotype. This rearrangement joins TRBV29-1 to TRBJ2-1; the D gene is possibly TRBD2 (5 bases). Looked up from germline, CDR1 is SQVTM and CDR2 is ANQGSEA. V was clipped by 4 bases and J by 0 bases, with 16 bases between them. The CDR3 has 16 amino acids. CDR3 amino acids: CSVVKWTSSSYNEQFF. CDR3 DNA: TGCAGCGTTGTGAAATGGACTTCTAGCTCCTACAATGAGCAGTTCTTC.

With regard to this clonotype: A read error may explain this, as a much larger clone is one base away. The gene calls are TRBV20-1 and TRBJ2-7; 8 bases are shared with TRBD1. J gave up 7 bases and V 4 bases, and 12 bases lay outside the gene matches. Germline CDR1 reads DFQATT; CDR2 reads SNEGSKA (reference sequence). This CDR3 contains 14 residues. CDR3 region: CSAIHASRGHEQYF. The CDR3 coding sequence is TGCAGTGCTATACATGCGTCCAGGGGGCATGAGCAGTACTTC.